The present T cell receptor (beta chain) was sequenced within a study of T cell repertoires in cytomegalovirus infection. Study details: Matching HLA type, along with CMV infection, was indicated by public TCR beta signatures. Findings and caveats of the study: HLA-C-restricted CMV-specific TCR beta clonotypes prevailed in the ex vivo response. Carriers of CMV and the relevant HLA type were discriminated by public TCR beta frequency.

The sample holds many counts of this clonotype. Its antigen is as yet unknown. TCRdb used MiXCR to reprocess the reads, holding one entry per CDR3 protein. Of some 220,000 distinct CDR3 sequences in the sample, around 6.6% are singletons; the top ten hold about 6.5%. The CDR3 consists of 10 residues. V dropped 7 bases and J dropped 7 bases, with 5 bases sitting between them. In germline, CDR1 is SGHTA, CDR2 FQGNSA. The sample comprised PBMCs. The chain couples TRBV7-2 to TRBJ2-1, with D unclear. This TCR was sampled from a human donor in good health (CMV status not recorded). Some clones in this sample may be carry-over from other donors' samples. CDR3 protein: CASIKNEQFF. CDR3 bases: TGTGCCAGCATAAAAAATGAGCAGTTCTTC.